Below are 24 T cell receptor beta chains sequenced from a single sample in a study of beta chain features in type 1 diabetes. The whole isolated RNA underwent reverse transcription, so sequencing captured expressed TCRB transcripts. Generated by immunoSEQ multiplex PCR, the TCRdb table keeps only in-frame clones and is missing some. This table holds some 200,000 clones, approximately 11% found once. The sample taken for sequencing was central memory CD4+ T cells from blood. These receptors were taken from a man younger than 35 in good health.

This clone was picked up a small number of times. The sample has other DNA sequences that encode this CDR3 too. This rearrangement joins TRBV20-1 to TRBJ2-1; D is uncertain. Trimming left V 6 bases short and J 5 bases short, with 8 bases between. Per the germline V gene, CDR1 is DFQATT and CDR2 is SNEGSKA (reference sequence). This CDR3 is built from 11 residues. CDR3 nucleotides: TGCAGTGCCAGACAAGACAATGAGCAGTTCTTC. Translated: CSARQDNEQFF.

In regard to this clone: A far more abundant clone sits one base away, making this likely a read error. The conserved phenylalanine or tryptophan normally closing the CDR3 is absent here, so this likely arose from a read error. The genes are TRBV30 and TRBJ1-2; D is perhaps TRBD1 (6 bases). Per the germline V gene, CDR1 is GTSNPN and CDR2 is SVGIG (reference sequence). V was trimmed by 2 bases and J by 9 bases, leaving 10 bases between them. The CDR3 consists of 11 residues. The CDR3 protein is CAWSQGPRYTL. CDR3 nucleotide sequence: TGTGCCTGGAGTCAGGGGCCCCGCTACACCCTC.

The chain employs TRBV25-1 and TRBJ2-5; 7 nucleotides agree with TRBD1. Germline V CDR1 and CDR2: MGHDK, SYGVNS. V shed 3 bases and J 2 bases; nucleotides not matched to a gene: 6. The CDR3 sequence is 15 residues long. CDR3 loop: CASSDYGTAQETQYF. CDR3 nucleotide sequence: TGTGCCAGCAGTGACTACGGGACAGCTCAAGAGACCCAGTACTTC.

This clone has ten or more counts. The rearrangement uses TRBV4-1 and TRBJ2-3; 9 bases are a match to TRBD2. V was pared by 10 bases and J by 0 bases, with 14 bases of the junction left unmatched. CDR1 is MGHRA, CDR2 YSYEKL, per germline. The CDR3 is made up of 17 amino acids. This CDR3 is CATSVFVTSGSTDTQYF. CDR3 bases: TGCGCCACCTCGGTATTCGTGACTAGCGGTAGCACAGATACGCAGTATTTT.

The sample holds a few counts of this clone. The rearrangement uses TRBV7-2 and TRBJ2-1; D is possibly TRBD1 or TRBD2 (5 bases each). The germline gives CDR1 SGHTA, CDR2 FQGNSA. This CDR3 comprises 13 residues. V was cut by 1 base and J by 11 bases, with 12 bases left in between. As DNA, the CDR3 is TGTGCCAGCAGCTTAGAGGGGAGCGCGAAGCAGTTCTTC. It translates to CASSLEGSAKQFF.

The chain employs TRBV25-1 and TRBJ1-4; D remains unclear. Trimming removed 5 bases from V and 3 bases from J, with 13 bases in between. The germline V gene has CDR1 MGHDK and CDR2 SYGVNS. The CDR3 runs 15 residues. CDR3 sequence: CASSRSDGPNEKLFF. CDR3 DNA: TGTGCCAGCAGTCGGTCCGACGGCCCTAATGAAAAACTGTTTTTT.

This clone was counted at least ten times. V is TRBV28 and J is TRBJ2-7; D gene unclear. CDR1 is MDHEN and CDR2 is SYDVKM in the germline V gene. There are 13 residues in the CDR3. V lost 10 bases to trimming and J lost 0 bases, with 13 bases between them. The CDR3 nucleotides are TGTGCCACCCACTGGGCCAGCTCCTACGAGCAGTACTTC. It is translated as CATHWASSYEQYF.

The chain couples TRBV7-9 to TRBJ2-7; no clear D. Between the trimmed V and J ends, which lost 7 bases and 4 bases, there was a span of 17 bases. Germline CDR1 reads SEHNR; CDR2 reads FQNEAQ (reference sequence). This CDR3 has 14 amino acids. CDR3 amino acids: CASILGSQNYEQYF. The DNA of the CDR3 is TGTGCCAGCATCTTGGGCAGCCAGAATTACGAGCAGTACTTC.

The J gene is TRBJ2-3, the V gene TRBV29-1, with a tentative D call TRBD2 (6 bases). CDR1 SQVTM and CDR2 ANQGSEA come from the germline V gene. This CDR3 comprises 13 residues. The V end lost 7 bases, the J end lost 1 base, and 12 bases lay between the germline ends. The CDR3 bases are TGCAGCGGTGAGGCTAGCGGCACAGATACGCAGTATTTT. This gives the protein CSGEASGTDTQYF.

This clone was found a few times. The genes are TRBV9 and TRBJ2-1; 13 bases line up with TRBD2. The CDR3 is 14 amino acids. The junction had 3 bases not matched to a gene; V was cut back by 3 bases and J by 9 bases. Per germline, CDR1 SGDLS and CDR2 YYNGEE. CDR3 loop: CASSARTSGSEQFF. The CDR3 coding sequence is TGTGCCAGCAGCGCCCGGACTAGCGGGAGTGAGCAGTTCTTC.

There are many counts of this clone. This chain connects TRBV30 to TRBJ2-1, with TRBD2 identical over 8 bases. The CDR3 extends over 15 amino acids. The germline gives CDR1 GTSNPN, CDR2 SVGIG (reference sequence). Trimming cost V 0 bases and J 8 bases; bases outside gene matches: 9. The CDR3: CAWSVLGTSGYEQFF. Here the CDR3 DNA reads TGTGCCTGGAGTGTATTGGGGACTAGTGGCTATGAGCAGTTCTTC.

To note about this clone: The junction differs from germline at one of its ends, possibly a read error. This chain uses TRBV4-1 with TRBJ2-1; maybe TRBD1 (5 bases). The germline V gene has CDR1 MGHRA and CDR2 YSYEKL. This CDR3 has 12 amino acids. CDR3 amino acids: CASSQLRQGKVF. The CDR3 DNA is TGCGCCAGCAGCCAATTACGGCAGGGAAAGGTCTTC.

In this sample, this clone turned up a few times. This chain joins TRBV4-2 and TRBJ1-2; D is unresolved. With 0 bases removed from V and 9 bases from J, the gap between germline ends came to 14 bases. CDR1 LGHNA and CDR2 YNFKEQ come from the germline V gene. There are 14 residues in the CDR3. This CDR3 reads CASSQDWQEGSYTF. The CDR3 DNA reads TGTGCCAGCAGCCAAGACTGGCAGGAAGGTAGCTACACCTTC.

This clone was recorded a few times. CDR3 region: CASRSRAVPGYTF. CDR3 in DNA: TGTGCCAGCAGATCCAGGGCCGTCCCCGGCTACACCTTC. J is TRBJ1-2 and V is TRBV6-5; a possible D gene is TRBD1 (5 bases). The CDR3 totals 13 residues. V was trimmed by 6 bases and J by 8 bases, leaving 16 bases between them. Germline CDR1 and CDR2: MNHEY and SVGAGI.

This clone was counted at least ten times. The chain carries TRBV7-9 and TRBJ2-3, with 9 bases lining up with TRBD2. V was clipped by 5 bases and J by 3 bases; unmatched bases: 6. The CDR3 sequence is 15 residues long. The germline V gene encodes CDR1 SEHNR and CDR2 FQNEAQ (reference sequence). CDR3 residues: CASSKTSGGTDTQYF. The CDR3 region has the DNA TGTGCCAGCAGCAAGACTAGCGGAGGTACAGATACGCAGTATTTT.

This clone was seen a few times. This rearrangement joins TRBV10-3 to TRBJ2-3; possible D gene TRBD1, 5 bases. Between the trimmed V and J ends, which lost 5 bases and 2 bases, there was a span of 14 bases. This CDR3 has 15 amino acids. Germline-derived CDR1 and CDR2 are ENHRY and SYGVKD. The CDR3 DNA reads TGTGCCATCAGTAAGGACCGACAGTTCACAGATACGCAGTATTTT. Its translation: CAISKDRQFTDTQYF.

This clone has just a few counts. CDR3 nucleotides: TGCAGCGTTGGTAGCGGGAACCGCGAGCAGTACTTC. Residues: CSVGSGNREQYF. The rearrangement joins TRBV29-1 to TRBJ2-7, with TRBD2 identical over 8 bases. The CDR3 has 12 residues. Germline V CDR1 and CDR2: SQVTM, ANQGSEA. V lost 4 bases to trimming and J lost 6 bases; unmatched junction nucleotides: 5.

This clone was seen more than once but under ten times. CDR3 sequence: CSAGGSGSESYEQYF. CDR3 nucleotide sequence: TGCAGCGCTGGGGGTAGCGGGAGTGAGTCCTACGAGCAGTACTTC. The chain is built from TRBV29-1 and TRBJ2-7; the match to TRBD2 covers 9 bases. The CDR3 has 15 residues. Germline lookup yields CDR1 SQVTM and CDR2 ANQGSEA. V shed 7 bases and J 1 base; nucleotides not matched to a gene: 11.

In its sample, this clone was seen a few times. The J gene is TRBJ2-7, the V gene TRBV11-2; tentative D call: TRBD1 (5 bases). The ends were cut back, 4 bases at V and 3 bases at J, with 13 bases in the middle. This CDR3 has 14 residues. Germline CDR1 and CDR2: SGHAT and FQNNGV. CDR3 in DNA: TGTGCCAGCAGCTGGGAAAGGGGCCGCTACGAGCAGTACTTC. It encodes CASSWERGRYEQYF. The full variable domain, rest sourced from reference TRBV11-2 and TRBJ2-7, is EAGVAQSPRYKIIEKRQSVAFWCNPISGHATLYWYQQILGQGPKLLIQFQNNGVVDDSQLPKDRFSAERLKGVDSTLKIQPAKLEDSAVYLCASSWERGRYEQYFGPGTRLTVT.

Many counts were recorded for this clone. Other DNA sequences from this sample encode an identical CDR3 as well. V gene TRBV13 combines with J gene TRBJ2-5; 7 nucleotides align to TRBD2. V lost 3 bases to trimming and J lost 2 bases; unmatched junction nucleotides: 3. CDR3 length: 14 amino acids. Looked up from germline, CDR1 is PRHDT and CDR2 is FYEKMQ (reference sequence). CDR3 in amino acids: CASSFGTTQETQYF. The CDR3 coding sequence is TGTGCCAGCAGCTTCGGGACTACACAAGAGACCCAGTACTTC.

J is TRBJ2-2 and V is TRBV7-6; the match to TRBD1 covers 7 bases. The trim removed 4 bases at V and 5 bases at J, leaving 13 bases unmatched. This CDR3 is built from 17 residues. The germline V gene encodes CDR1 SGHVS and CDR2 FNYEAQ. Here the CDR3 reads CASSSGTAFSRTGELFF. As DNA, the CDR3 is TGTGCCAGCAGCTCAGGGACAGCATTTTCCCGGACCGGGGAGCTGTTTTTT.

This clone was observed a handful of times. This chain uses TRBV5-1 with TRBJ2-7; 7 nucleotides line up with TRBD2. Germline trimming cut 5 bases from V and 6 bases from J; bases unmatched to any gene: 8. Germline CDR1 SGHRS, CDR2 YFSETQ. CDR3 length equals 13 residues. The CDR3 nucleotides read TGCGCCAGCAGGGCTAGCGGAGGGGTCGAGCAGTACTTC. Protein product: CASRASGGVEQYF. Variable domain in full (rest from reference TRBV5-1 and TRBJ2-7): KAGVTQTPRYLIKTRGQQVTLSCSPISGHRSVSWYQQTPGQGLQFLFEYFSETQRNKGNFPGRFSGRQFSNSRSEMNVSTLELGDSALYLCASRASGGVEQYFGPGTRLTVT.

This clone showed up just a few times. The chain links TRBV5-6 to TRBJ2-5; D not certain. V dropped 1 base and J dropped 5 bases, with 12 bases sitting between them. From germline, CDR1 is SGHDT and CDR2 YYEEEE. This CDR3 has 14 residues. The CDR3 coding sequence is TGTGCCAGCAGCTTGCGGGCCCCCTCGGAGACCCAGTACTTC. Its translation is CASSLRAPSETQYF.

The V gene is TRBV28, the J gene TRBJ2-7, with D tentatively TRBD2 (6 bases). The CDR3 spans 12 residues. V was pared by 2 bases and J by 7 bases, with 9 bases between. Germline V CDR1 and CDR2: MDHEN, SYDVKM. The CDR3 nucleotides read TGTGCCAGCAGTTTAAAGGGGAGGGAGCAGTACTTC. The encoded protein is CASSLKGREQYF.